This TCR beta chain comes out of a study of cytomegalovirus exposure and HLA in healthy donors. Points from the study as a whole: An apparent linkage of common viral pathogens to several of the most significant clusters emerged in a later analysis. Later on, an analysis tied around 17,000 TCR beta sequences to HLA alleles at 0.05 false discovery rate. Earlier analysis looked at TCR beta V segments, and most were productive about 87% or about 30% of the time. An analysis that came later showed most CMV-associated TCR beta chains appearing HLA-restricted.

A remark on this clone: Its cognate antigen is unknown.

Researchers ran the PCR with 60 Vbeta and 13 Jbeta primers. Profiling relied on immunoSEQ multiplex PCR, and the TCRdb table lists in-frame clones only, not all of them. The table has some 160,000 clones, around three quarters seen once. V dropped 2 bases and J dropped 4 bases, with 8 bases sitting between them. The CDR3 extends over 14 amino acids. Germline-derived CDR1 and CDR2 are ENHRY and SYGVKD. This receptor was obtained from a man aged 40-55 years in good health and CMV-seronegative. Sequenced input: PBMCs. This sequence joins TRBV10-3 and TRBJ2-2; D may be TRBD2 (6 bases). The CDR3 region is CAISERELTGELFF. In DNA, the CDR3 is TGTGCCATCAGTGAGCGGGAGCTCACCGGGGAGCTGTTTTTT.